These 27 T cell receptor beta chains were all obtained from the same sample, sequenced in a study of identifying expanded T cells in peripheral blood. TCRdb's table, derived via immunoSEQ multiplex PCR, lists solely in-frame clones and lacks some. The sample contains some 91,000 clones, about 91% of which appear only once. Material: blood. Receptors originate from a person between 18 and 75 years old in good health.

The V and J genes are TRBV15 and TRBJ2-7; possible D gene TRBD2, 7 bases. V was shortened by 4 bases and J by 2 bases, with 12 bases between the two germline ends. This CDR3 has 14 amino acids. Germline V gene data show CDR1 as LNHNV and CDR2 as YYDKDF (reference sequence). CDR3 in amino acids: CATSKAGGPYEQYF. CDR3 nucleotide sequence: TGTGCCACCAGCAAGGCCGGGGGGCCCTACGAGCAGTACTTC.

The rearrangement joins TRBV7-2 to TRBJ2-7, with D unresolved. The CDR3 length is 15 residues. Germline V lookup: CDR1 SGHTA, CDR2 FQGNSA. V lost 6 bases, J lost 6 bases, and 21 bases lay in between. DNA of the CDR3: TGTGCCAGCAGTTTTAGAGCTATTCTGCCCGTCGAGCAGTACTTC. Amino acids: CASSFRAILPVEQYF.

The V call is TRBV6-1, the J call TRBJ1-1; D unresolved. V was trimmed by 6 bases and J by 0 bases, leaving 8 bases between them. The CDR3 covers 13 residues. Per germline, CDR1 MNHNS and CDR2 SASEGT. DNA of the CDR3: TGTGCCAGCAGGACCCTCATGAACACTGAAGCTTTCTTT. This sequence encodes CASRTLMNTEAFF.

Only one count was recorded for this clone. CDR3 sequence reads: CAWSDPGLAGERRGDTQYF. The CDR3 DNA sequence: TGTGCCTGGAGTGACCCCGGACTAGCGGGAGAGAGGCGGGGAGATACGCAGTATTTT. V usage is TRBV30 and J usage is TRBJ2-3; 13 bases agree with TRBD2. Per the germline V gene, CDR1 is GTSNPN and CDR2 is SVGIG (reference sequence). CDR3 length: 19 residues. The J segment lost 5 bases and the V segment lost 1 base, leaving 15 bases of the junction unmatched.

This chain uses TRBV23-1 with TRBJ2-1, with 8 bases fitting TRBD2. TRBV23-1 is an open reading frame whose function is uncertain. After removal of 0 bases from V and 6 bases from J, the junction contained 7 bases not matched to a gene. This CDR3 contains 16 residues. The CDR3 DNA reads as TGCGCCAGCAGTCAATCGCCCAGCGGGAGCCCCAATGAGCAGTTCTTC. Its protein is CASSQSPSGSPNEQFF.

V usage is TRBV4-2 and J usage is TRBJ1-2; 9 bases fit TRBD1. The CDR3 spans 15 residues. The junction had 6 bases not matched to a gene; V was cut back by 0 bases and J by 7 bases. The V gene's germline CDR1 is LGHNA and CDR2 YNFKEQ. The CDR3 sequence: CASSQERTGVRGYTF. The CDR3 DNA reads TGTGCCAGCAGCCAAGAAAGGACAGGGGTTCGTGGCTACACCTTC.

The chain combines TRBV18 with TRBJ2-7, with TRBD1 as a possible D gene (6 bases). Trimming removed 2 bases at V and 3 bases at J, with 11 bases between. Per germline, CDR1 KGHSH and CDR2 LQKENI. The CDR3 runs 14 residues. CDR3 sequence (DNA): TGTGCCAGCTCACCATCCGGGACAAACTACGAGCAGTACTTC. Its protein is CASSPSGTNYEQYF.

The gene calls are TRBV19 and TRBJ2-1; no clear D gene. Germline lookup yields CDR1 LNHDA and CDR2 SQIVND (reference sequence). Deletions cut 4 bases from V and 7 bases from J, with 17 bases between. The CDR3 is made up of 15 amino acids. CDR3 amino acids: CASSKGEVHWNEQFF. CDR3 DNA: TGTGCCAGTAGTAAGGGTGAGGTACATTGGAATGAGCAGTTCTTC.

This chain uses TRBV9 with TRBJ1-4; tentative D call: TRBD1 (5 bases). CDR3 length: 17 residues. CDR1 and CDR2 (germline): SGDLS, YYNGEE. V lost 2 bases and J lost 0, with 14 bases in between. CDR3 region: CASSVPGRKATNEKLFF. CDR3 coding DNA: TGTGCCAGCAGCGTCCCGGGACGGAAAGCAACTAATGAAAAACTGTTTTTT.

CDR3 in DNA: TGTGCCAGCAGCCTGACTAGTCTTTCGCCTGAGCAGTTCTTC. Translating it yields CASSLTSLSPEQFF. The chain is built from TRBV5-4 and TRBJ2-1; maybe TRBD2 (6 bases). The CDR3 loop spans 14 amino acids. Trimming removed 4 bases from V and 9 bases from J, with 17 bases in between. Germline values: CDR1 SGHNT, CDR2 YYREEE (reference sequence).

CDR3 nucleotides: TGTGCCAGTAGTATAGATCGTCCGGGGGCGGGTGAAGCTTTCTTT. Its translation: CASSIDRPGAGEAFF. V gene TRBV19 combines with J gene TRBJ1-1, with TRBD1 as a possible D gene (6 bases). The CDR3 is 15 amino acids. CDR1 is LNHDA, CDR2 SQIVND, per germline (reference sequence). V lost 0 bases, J lost 7 bases, and 15 bases lay in between.

This clone occurred many times. This chain connects TRBV19 to TRBJ2-7; the match to TRBD1 covers 10 bases. Trimming cost V 5 bases and J 6 bases; bases outside gene matches: 13. The CDR3 covers 16 residues. The germline V gene has CDR1 LNHDA and CDR2 SQIVND (reference sequence). The CDR3 nucleotides read TGTGCCAGTAGTTCACCGGGACAGGGGTCGGAGGGCGAGCAGTACTTC. Amino acids: CASSSPGQGSEGEQYF.

J is TRBJ2-6 and V is TRBV5-1; D uncertain. In germline, CDR1 is SGHRS, CDR2 YFSETQ. CDR3 length equals 15 residues. V lost 0 bases to trimming and J lost 0 bases, with 4 bases between them. The CDR3 DNA sequence: TGCGCCAGCAGCTTGGAAGTCTCTGGGGCCAACGTCCTGACTTTC. Residues: CASSLEVSGANVLTF. Supplemented by reference TRBV5-1 and TRBJ2-6, the full variable domain reads KAGVTQTPRYLIKTRGQQVTLSCSPISGHRSVSWYQQTPGQGLQFLFEYFSETQRNKGNFPGRFSGRQFSNSRSEMNVSTLELGDSALYLCASSLEVSGANVLTFGAGSRLTVL.

CDR3 sequence reads: CASSFGGHREKLFF. DNA for the CDR3: TGTGCCAGCAGTTTCGGGGGTCATAGGGAAAAACTGTTTTTT. The chain employs TRBV28 and TRBJ1-4; D is possibly TRBD1 (5 bases). With 3 bases removed from V and 8 bases from J, the gap between germline ends came to 13 bases. Germline lookup yields CDR1 MDHEN and CDR2 SYDVKM. There are 14 residues in the CDR3.

This rearrangement joins TRBV4-3 to TRBJ2-5; D unresolved. CDR1 is LGHNA and CDR2 is YSLEER in the germline V gene. Trimming cost V 1 base and J 6 bases, with 6 bases left between them. The CDR3 spans 12 residues. CDR3: CASSQVPKTQYF. CDR3 coding DNA: TGCGCCAGCAGCCAAGTCCCAAAGACCCAGTACTTC.

The rearrangement links TRBV4-1 to TRBJ1-4; D unresolved. Germline CDR1 is MGHRA and CDR2 is YSYEKL. The CDR3 is 15 residues long. The V gene lost 4 bases and the J gene lost 1 base, with 10 bases spanning the gap. The CDR3 protein is CASSPVAVTNEKLFF. In DNA form, the CDR3 reads TGCGCCAGCAGCCCAGTGGCAGTAACTAATGAAAAACTGTTTTTT.

The chain employs TRBV7-8 and TRBJ1-5; TRBD1 matches 8 bases. The CDR3 has 15 residues. Germline loops: CDR1 SGHVS, CDR2 FQNEAQ. V lost 5 bases, J lost 0 bases, and 3 bases stayed unmatched. In DNA form, the CDR3 reads TGTGCCAGCAGCCGGACAGGGAATAGCAATCAGCCCCAGCATTTT. Its translation: CASSRTGNSNQPQHF.

With respect to this clone: Other DNA sequences from this sample encode an identical CDR3 as well. J is TRBJ2-1 and V is TRBV9; possible D gene TRBD2, 6 bases. Germline CDR1 is SGDLS and CDR2 is YYNGEE. The CDR3 spans 15 residues. The V end lost 1 base, the J end lost 0 bases, and 8 bases lay between the germline ends. The CDR3 reads CASSVSGSSYNEQFF. The CDR3 DNA follows: TGTGCCAGCAGCGTATCCGGGAGCTCCTACAATGAGCAGTTCTTC. Variable domain in full (rest from reference TRBV9 and TRBJ2-1): DSGVTQTPKHLITATGQRVTLRCSPRSGDLSVYWYQQSLDQGLQFLIQYYNGEERAKGNILERFSAQQFPDLHSELNLSSLELGDSALYFCASSVSGSSYNEQFFGPGTRLTVL.

The chain is built from TRBV4-1 and TRBJ1-5; 8 bases align to TRBD1. CDR1 MGHRA and CDR2 YSYEKL come from the germline V gene. With 0 bases clipped from V and 5 bases from J, the junction kept 6 bases outside the gene matches. The CDR3 sequence is 16 residues long. CDR3 loop: CASSQEEGTGHQPQHF. In DNA, the CDR3 is TGCGCCAGCAGCCAAGAGGAAGGGACAGGCCATCAGCCCCAGCATTTT.

The rearrangement links TRBV28 to TRBJ1-1; the D is unclear. V was pared by 3 bases and J by 0 bases, with 8 bases between. In germline, CDR1 is MDHEN, CDR2 SYDVKM. The CDR3 contains 14 residues. CDR3: CASSLLPVNTEAFF. The CDR3 DNA reads TGTGCCAGCAGTTTGTTACCCGTGAACACTGAAGCTTTCTTT.

This clone was seen just once. V is TRBV18 and J is TRBJ2-5; 8 bases map to TRBD2. Germline lookup yields CDR1 KGHSH and CDR2 LQKENI. This CDR3 spans 17 amino acids. V lost 6 bases and J lost 0; bases outside the gene matches: 12. CDR3 region: CASSPPTRGGYQETQYF. The CDR3 DNA reads as TGTGCCAGCTCCCCCCCTACCCGCGGGGGGTACCAAGAGACCCAGTACTTC. The variable domain in full, with the rest retrieved from reference TRBV18 and TRBJ2-5, is NAGVMQNPRHLVRRRGQEARLRCSPMKGHSHVYWYRQLPEEGLKFMVYLQKENIIDESGMPKERFSAEFPKEGPSILRIQQVVRGDSAAYFCASSPPTRGGYQETQYFGPGTRLLVL.

This clone was detected only a few times. The chain employs TRBV4-3 and TRBJ2-5; TRBD2 agrees at 13 bases. The CDR3 sequence is 18 residues long. J gave up 1 base and V 4 bases, and 9 bases lay outside the gene matches. Germline V gene lookup returns CDR1 LGHNA and CDR2 YSLEER. CDR3 coding DNA: TGCGCCAGCAGCCGTAGCTCCGGGACTAGCGGGACCCAAGAGACCCAGTACTTC. It yields the protein CASSRSSGTSGTQETQYF.

The CDR3 loop reads CASSRLAGGTDTQYF. CDR3 nucleotide sequence: TGTGCCAGCAGTCGACTAGCGGGAGGGACAGATACGCAGTATTTT. V is TRBV9 and J is TRBJ2-3, with 14 nucleotides matching TRBD2. The V gene's germline CDR1 is SGDLS and CDR2 YYNGEE. V lost 5 bases and J lost 3; bases outside the gene matches: 2. This CDR3 spans 15 amino acids.

The J gene is TRBJ2-3, the V gene TRBV7-9, with 7 bases fitting TRBD2. V was clipped by 7 bases and J by 4 bases; unmatched bases: 8. The CDR3 sequence is 14 residues long. Germline V gives CDR1 SEHNR, CDR2 FQNEAQ (reference sequence). The CDR3 DNA is TGTGCCAGCACCCGGGGCGGGAGTGCAGATACGCAGTATTTT. This codes for CASTRGGSADTQYF.

V and J are TRBV5-1 and TRBJ1-1; D perhaps matches TRBD1 (5 bases). The germline V and J ends were trimmed by 3 bases and 0 bases, with 9 bases remaining between them. Germline V gene data show CDR1 as SGHRS and CDR2 as YFSETQ. There are 14 residues in the CDR3. The CDR3 sequence is CASSWGTMNTEAFF. The CDR3 region has the DNA TGCGCCAGCAGCTGGGGGACCATGAACACTGAAGCTTTCTTT.

The rearrangement links TRBV4-1 to TRBJ1-6; TRBD1 is a possible D gene (5 bases). Between the trimmed V and J ends, which lost 2 bases and 3 bases, there was a span of 8 bases. Germline V CDR1 and CDR2: MGHRA, YSYEKL. The CDR3 contains 15 residues. The CDR3, as DNA: TGCGCCAGCAGCCAACGGGGGGACTATAATTCACCCCTCCACTTT. The encoded protein is CASSQRGDYNSPLHF.

The rearrangement links TRBV2 to TRBJ2-1, with 10 bases aligning to TRBD1. Per the germline V gene, CDR1 is SNHLY and CDR2 is FYNNEI. This CDR3 is 15 amino acids long. V was clipped by 6 bases and J by 5 bases; unmatched bases: 7. The CDR3 DNA reads TGTGCCAGCAGGACCTCGGGACAGGGGAACAATGAGCAGTTCTTC. Encoded protein: CASRTSGQGNNEQFF.